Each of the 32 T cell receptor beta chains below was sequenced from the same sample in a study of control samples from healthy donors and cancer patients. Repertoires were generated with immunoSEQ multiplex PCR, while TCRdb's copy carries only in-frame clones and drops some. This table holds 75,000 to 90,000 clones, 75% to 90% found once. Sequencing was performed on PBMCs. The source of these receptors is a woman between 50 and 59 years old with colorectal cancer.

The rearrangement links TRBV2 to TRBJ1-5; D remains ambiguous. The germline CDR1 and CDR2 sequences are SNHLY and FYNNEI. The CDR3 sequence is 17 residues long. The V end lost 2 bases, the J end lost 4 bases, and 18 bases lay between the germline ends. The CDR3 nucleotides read TGTGCCAGCAGTGAACCCACGGGAGGTATGAGGAATCAGCCCCAGCATTTT. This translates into CASSEPTGGMRNQPQHF. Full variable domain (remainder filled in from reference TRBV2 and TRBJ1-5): EPEVTQTPSHQVTQMGQEVILRCVPISNHLYFYWYRQILGQKVEFLVSFYNNEISEKSEIFDDQFSVERPDGSNFTLKIRSTKLEDSAMYFCASSEPTGGMRNQPQHFGDGTRLSIL.

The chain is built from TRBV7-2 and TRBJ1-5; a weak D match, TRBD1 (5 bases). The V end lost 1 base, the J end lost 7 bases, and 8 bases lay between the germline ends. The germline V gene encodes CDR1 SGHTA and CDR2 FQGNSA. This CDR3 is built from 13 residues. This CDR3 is CASSLDGGQPQHF. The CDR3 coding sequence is TGTGCCAGCAGCTTAGATGGGGGGCAGCCCCAGCATTTT.

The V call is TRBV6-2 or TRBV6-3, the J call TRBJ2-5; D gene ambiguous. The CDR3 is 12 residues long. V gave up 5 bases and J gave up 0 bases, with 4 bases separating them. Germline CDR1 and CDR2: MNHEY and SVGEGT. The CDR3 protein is CASSPYQETQYF. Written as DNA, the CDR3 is TGTGCCAGCAGTCCGTACCAAGAGACCCAGTACTTC.

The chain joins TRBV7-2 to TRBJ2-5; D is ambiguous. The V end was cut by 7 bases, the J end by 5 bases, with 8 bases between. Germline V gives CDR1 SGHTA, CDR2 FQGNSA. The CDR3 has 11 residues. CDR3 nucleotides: TGTGCCAGCAAGAGTACCGAGACCCAGTACTTC. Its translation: CASKSTETQYF.

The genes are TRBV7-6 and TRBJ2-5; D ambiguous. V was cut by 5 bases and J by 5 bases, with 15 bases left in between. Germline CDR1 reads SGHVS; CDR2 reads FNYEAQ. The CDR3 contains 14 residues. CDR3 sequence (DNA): TGTGCCAGCAGCCCGGTAAATTCCGGGGAGACCCAGTACTTC. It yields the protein CASSPVNSGETQYF.

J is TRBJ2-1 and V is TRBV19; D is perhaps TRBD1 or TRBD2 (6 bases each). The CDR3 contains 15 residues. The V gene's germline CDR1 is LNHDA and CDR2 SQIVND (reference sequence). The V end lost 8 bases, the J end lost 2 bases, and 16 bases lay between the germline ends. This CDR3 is CASGGQSRTYNEQFF. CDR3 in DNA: TGTGCCAGTGGGGGGCAATCAAGAACCTACAATGAGCAGTTCTTC.

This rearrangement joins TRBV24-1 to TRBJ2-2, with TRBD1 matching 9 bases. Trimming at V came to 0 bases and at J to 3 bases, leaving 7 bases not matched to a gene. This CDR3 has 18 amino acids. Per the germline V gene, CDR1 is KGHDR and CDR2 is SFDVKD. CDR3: CATSDLGSGTGHTGELFF. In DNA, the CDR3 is TGTGCCACCAGTGATTTGGGCTCCGGGACAGGGCACACCGGGGAGCTGTTTTTT.

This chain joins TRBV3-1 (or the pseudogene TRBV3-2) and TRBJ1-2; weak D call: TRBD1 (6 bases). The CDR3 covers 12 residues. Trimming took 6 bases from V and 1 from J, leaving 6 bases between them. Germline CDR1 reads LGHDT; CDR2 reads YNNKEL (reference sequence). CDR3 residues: CASRQGNYGYTF. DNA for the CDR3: TGTGCCAGCAGACAGGGTAACTATGGCTACACCTTC.

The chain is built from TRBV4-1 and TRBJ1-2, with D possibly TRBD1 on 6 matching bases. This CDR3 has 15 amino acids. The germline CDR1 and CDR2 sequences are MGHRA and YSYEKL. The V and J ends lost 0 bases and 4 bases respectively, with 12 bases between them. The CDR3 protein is CASSQELQGLYGYTF. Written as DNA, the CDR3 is TGCGCCAGCAGCCAAGAGTTACAGGGACTCTATGGCTACACCTTC.

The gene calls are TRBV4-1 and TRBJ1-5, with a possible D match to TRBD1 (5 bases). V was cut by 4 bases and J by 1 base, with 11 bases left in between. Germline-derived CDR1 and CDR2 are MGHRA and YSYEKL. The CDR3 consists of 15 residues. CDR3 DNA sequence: TGCGCCAGCAGCCTTCAACCAGGGAGCAATCAGCCCCAGCATTTT. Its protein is CASSLQPGSNQPQHF.

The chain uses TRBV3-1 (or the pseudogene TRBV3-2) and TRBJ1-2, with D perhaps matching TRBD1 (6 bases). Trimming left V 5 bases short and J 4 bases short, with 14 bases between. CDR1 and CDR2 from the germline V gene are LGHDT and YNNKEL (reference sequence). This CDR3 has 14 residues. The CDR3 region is CASSTRGTPYGYTF. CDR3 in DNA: TGTGCCAGCAGCACCCGGGGGACACCCTATGGCTACACCTTC.

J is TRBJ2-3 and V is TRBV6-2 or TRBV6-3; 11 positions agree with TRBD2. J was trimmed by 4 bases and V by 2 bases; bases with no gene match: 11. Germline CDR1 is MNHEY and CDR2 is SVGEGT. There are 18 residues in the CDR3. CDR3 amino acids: CASSYPSLAGGVSDTQYF. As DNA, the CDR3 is TGTGCCAGCAGTTACCCCTCTTTAGCGGGGGGGGTCTCAGATACGCAGTATTTT.

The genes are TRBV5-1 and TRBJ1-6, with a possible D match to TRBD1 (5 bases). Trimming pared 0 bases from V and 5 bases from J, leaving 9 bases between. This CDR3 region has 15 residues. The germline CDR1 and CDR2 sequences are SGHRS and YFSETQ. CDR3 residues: CASSLDQGHNSPLHF. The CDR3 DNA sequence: TGCGCCAGCAGCTTGGACCAGGGACATAATTCACCCCTCCACTTT.

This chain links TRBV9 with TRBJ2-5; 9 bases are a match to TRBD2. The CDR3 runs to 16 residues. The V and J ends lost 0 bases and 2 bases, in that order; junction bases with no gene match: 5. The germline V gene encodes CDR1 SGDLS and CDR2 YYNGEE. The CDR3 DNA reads TGTGCCAGCAGCGTAGGCCAGCGGGGGGTTCAAGAGACCCAGTACTTC. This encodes CASSVGQRGVQETQYF.

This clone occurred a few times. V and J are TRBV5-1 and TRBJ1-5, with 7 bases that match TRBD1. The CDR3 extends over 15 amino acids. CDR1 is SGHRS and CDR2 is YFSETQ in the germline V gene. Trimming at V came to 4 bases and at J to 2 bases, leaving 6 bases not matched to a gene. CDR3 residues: CASSPTTGGNQPQHF. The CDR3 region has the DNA TGCGCCAGCAGCCCCACAACAGGGGGCAATCAGCCCCAGCATTTT.

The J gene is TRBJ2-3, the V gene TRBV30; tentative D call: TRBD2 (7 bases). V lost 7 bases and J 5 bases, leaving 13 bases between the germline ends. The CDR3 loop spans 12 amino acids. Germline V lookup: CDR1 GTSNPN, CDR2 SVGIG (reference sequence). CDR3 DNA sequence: TGTGCCTCGGGGGGCCAGGGAGATACGCAGTATTTT. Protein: CASGGQGDTQYF.

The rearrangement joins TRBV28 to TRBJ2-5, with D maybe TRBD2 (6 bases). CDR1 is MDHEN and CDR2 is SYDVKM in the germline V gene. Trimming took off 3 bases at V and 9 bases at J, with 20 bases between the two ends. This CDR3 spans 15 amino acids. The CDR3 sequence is CASSLGSAGPKAQYF. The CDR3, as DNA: TGTGCCAGCAGTTTGGGTTCGGCGGGGCCCAAGGCCCAGTACTTC.

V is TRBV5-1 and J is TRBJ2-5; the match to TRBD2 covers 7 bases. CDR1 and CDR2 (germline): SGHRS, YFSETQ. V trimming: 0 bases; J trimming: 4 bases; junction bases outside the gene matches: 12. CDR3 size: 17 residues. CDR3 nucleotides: TGCGCCAGCAGCTTGGAAGTAGCGGGCGCTTCCAGAGAGACCCAGTACTTC. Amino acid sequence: CASSLEVAGASRETQYF.

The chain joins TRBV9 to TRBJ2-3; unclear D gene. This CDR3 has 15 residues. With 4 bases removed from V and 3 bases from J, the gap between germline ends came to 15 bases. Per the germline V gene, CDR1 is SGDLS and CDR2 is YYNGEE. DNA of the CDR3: TGTGCCAGCAGCCCCCAGTTGGGTTTGACAGATACGCAGTATTTT. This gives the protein CASSPQLGLTDTQYF.

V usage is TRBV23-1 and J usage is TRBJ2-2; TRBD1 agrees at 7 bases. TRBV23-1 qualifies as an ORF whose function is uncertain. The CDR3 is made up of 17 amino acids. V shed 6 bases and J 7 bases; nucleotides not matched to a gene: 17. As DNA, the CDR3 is TGCGCCAGCAGCTTAGCGACAGGGAAAATCTCTGGCGGGGAGCTGTTTTTT. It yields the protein CASSLATGKISGGELFF.

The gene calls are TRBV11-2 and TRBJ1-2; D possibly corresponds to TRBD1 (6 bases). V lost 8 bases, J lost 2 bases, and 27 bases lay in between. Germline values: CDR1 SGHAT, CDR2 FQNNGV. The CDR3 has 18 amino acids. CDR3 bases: TGTGCCAGCCAATCTATCCGGGACACCTCCCTTGCGAACTATGGCTACACCTTC. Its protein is CASQSIRDTSLANYGYTF.

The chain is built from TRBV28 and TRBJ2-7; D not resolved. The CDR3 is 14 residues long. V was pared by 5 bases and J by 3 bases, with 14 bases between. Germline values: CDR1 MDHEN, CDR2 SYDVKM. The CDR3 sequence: CASSAPDTGYEQYV. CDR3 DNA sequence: TGTGCCAGCAGTGCGCCAGACACGGGCTACGAGCAGTACGTC.

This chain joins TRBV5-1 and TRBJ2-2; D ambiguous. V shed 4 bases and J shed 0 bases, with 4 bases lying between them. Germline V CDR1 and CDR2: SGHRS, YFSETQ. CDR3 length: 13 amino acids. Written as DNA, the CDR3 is TGCGCCAGCAGCACCTCGAACACCGGGGAGCTGTTTTTT. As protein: CASSTSNTGELFF.

CDR3 DNA sequence: TGTGCCAGCGTACTCACCACAGATTCACCCCTCCACTTT. This sequence encodes CASVLTTDSPLHF. The gene calls are TRBV18 and TRBJ1-6; D is ambiguous. The germline V gene encodes CDR1 KGHSH and CDR2 LQKENI. V lost 8 bases and J lost 8, with 13 bases in between. CDR3 length equals 13 residues. The variable domain in full, completed from reference TRBV18 and TRBJ1-6, reads NAGVMQNPRHLVRRRGQEARLRCSPMKGHSHVYWYRQLPEEGLKFMVYLQKENIIDESGMPKERFSAEFPKEGPSILRIQQVVRGDSAAYFCASVLTTDSPLHFGNGTRLTVT.

CDR3 DNA: TGTGCCAGCAGCTTAGGGTTCGGGGAAAAGGTCACTGAAGCTTTCTTT. Translation gives CASSLGFGEKVTEAFF. The V gene is TRBV7-9, the J gene TRBJ1-1, with no clear D. Germline assignment: CDR1 SEHNR and CDR2 FQNEAQ (reference sequence). V was pared by 1 base and J by 4 bases, with 16 bases between. The CDR3 length is 16 residues.

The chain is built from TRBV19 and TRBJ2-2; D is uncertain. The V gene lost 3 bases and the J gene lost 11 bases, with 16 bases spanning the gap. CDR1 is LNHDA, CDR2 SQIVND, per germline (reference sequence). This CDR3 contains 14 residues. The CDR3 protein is CASSIKGSLGELFF. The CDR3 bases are TGTGCCAGTAGTATTAAAGGATCCCTCGGCGAGCTGTTTTTT.

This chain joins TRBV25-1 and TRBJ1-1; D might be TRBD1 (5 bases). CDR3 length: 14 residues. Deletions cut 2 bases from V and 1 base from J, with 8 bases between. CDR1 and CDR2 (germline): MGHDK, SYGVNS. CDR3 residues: CASSEVGGNTEAFF. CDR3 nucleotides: TGTGCCAGCAGTGAAGTTGGGGGGAACACTGAAGCTTTCTTT. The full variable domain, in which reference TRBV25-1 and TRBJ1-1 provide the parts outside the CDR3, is EADIYQTPRYLVIGTGKKITLECSQTMGHDKMYWYQQDPGMELHLIHYSYGVNSTEKGDLSSESTVSRIRTEHFPLTLESARPSHTSQYLCASSEVGGNTEAFFGQGTRLTVV.

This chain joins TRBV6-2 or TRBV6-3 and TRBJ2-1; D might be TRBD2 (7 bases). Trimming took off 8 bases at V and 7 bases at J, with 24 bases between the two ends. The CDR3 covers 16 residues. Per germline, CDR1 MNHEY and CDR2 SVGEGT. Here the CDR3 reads CASGPIAGASLNEQFF. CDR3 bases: TGTGCCAGCGGCCCGATCGCGGGGGCCTCGTTAAATGAGCAGTTCTTC.

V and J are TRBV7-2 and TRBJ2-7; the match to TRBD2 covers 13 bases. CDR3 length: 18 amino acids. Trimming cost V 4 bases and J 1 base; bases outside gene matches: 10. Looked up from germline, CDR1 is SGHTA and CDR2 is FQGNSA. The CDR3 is CASSYRTSGGRESYEQYV. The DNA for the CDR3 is TGTGCCAGCAGCTACAGGACTAGCGGGGGCCGAGAATCCTACGAGCAGTACGTC.

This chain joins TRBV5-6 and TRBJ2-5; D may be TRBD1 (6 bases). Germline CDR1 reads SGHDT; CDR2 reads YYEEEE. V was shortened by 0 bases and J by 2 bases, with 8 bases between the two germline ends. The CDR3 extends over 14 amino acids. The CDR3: CASSLGTVQETQYF. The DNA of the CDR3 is TGTGCCAGCAGCTTGGGGACAGTACAAGAGACCCAGTACTTC.

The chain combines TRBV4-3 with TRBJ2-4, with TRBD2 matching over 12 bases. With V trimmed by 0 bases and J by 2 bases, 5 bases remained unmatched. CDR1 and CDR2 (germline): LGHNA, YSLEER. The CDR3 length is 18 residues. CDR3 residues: CASSQETSGGPSKNIQYF. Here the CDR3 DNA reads TGCGCCAGCAGCCAAGAAACTAGCGGGGGGCCTTCCAAAAACATTCAGTACTTC.

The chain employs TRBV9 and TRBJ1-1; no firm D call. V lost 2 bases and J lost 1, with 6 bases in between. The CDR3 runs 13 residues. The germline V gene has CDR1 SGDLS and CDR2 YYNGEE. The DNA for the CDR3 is TGTGCCAGCAGCGTTCAGACGAACACTGAAGCTTTCTTT. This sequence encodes CASSVQTNTEAFF.